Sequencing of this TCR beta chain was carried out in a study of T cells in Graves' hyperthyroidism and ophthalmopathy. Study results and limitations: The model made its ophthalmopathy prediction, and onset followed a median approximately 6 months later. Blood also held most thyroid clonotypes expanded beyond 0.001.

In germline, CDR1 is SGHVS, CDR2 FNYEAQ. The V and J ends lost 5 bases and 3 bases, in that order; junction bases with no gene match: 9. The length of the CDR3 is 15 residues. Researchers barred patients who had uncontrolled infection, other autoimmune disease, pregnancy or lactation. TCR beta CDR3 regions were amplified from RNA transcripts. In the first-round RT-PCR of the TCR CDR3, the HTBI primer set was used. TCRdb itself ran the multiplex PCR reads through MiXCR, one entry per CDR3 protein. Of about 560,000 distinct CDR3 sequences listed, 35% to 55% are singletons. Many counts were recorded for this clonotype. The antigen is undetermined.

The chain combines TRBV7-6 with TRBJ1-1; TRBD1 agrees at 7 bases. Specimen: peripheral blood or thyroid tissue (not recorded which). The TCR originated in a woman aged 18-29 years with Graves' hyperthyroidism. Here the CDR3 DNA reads TGTGCCAGCAGCCACCGCGACAGGGTGGACACTGAAGCTTTCTTT. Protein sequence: CASSHRDRVDTEAFF.